This T cell receptor (beta chain) was captured in a study of T cell repertoires in ileal Crohn's disease. Study as a whole: Thiopurines (approximately ten) or anti-TNF agents (more than 17) were given postoperatively to about half.

Time point reported: neoterminal ileum biopsy at postoperative endoscopy, about 6 months after surgery. Measured with immunoSEQ multiplex PCR; TCRdb has only the in-frame clones, and not every one. The data contain roughly 5,300 clones, 65% to 85% of them singletons. There are 15 residues in the CDR3. V was clipped by 5 bases and J by 3 bases, with 16 bases between them. Germline V gene lookup returns CDR1 SGHVS and CDR2 FQNEAQ. The chain recombines TRBV7-8 with TRBJ1-1, with D tentatively TRBD1 (6 bases). Sequenced input: ileal tissue. This sequence was found in an adult with Crohn's disease. As DNA, the CDR3 is TGTGCCAGCAGCCACCTGAGGGGGGTATACACTGAAGCTTTCTTT. Translation gives CASSHLRGVYTEAFF. Together with reference TRBV7-8 and TRBJ1-1, the CDR3 gives the full variable domain: GAGVSQSPRYKVAKRGQDVALRCDPISGHVSLFWYQQALGQGPEFLTYFQNEAQLDKSGLPSDRFFAERPEGSVSTLKIQRTQQEDSAVYLCASSHLRGVYTEAFFGQGTRLTVV.